Shown below are 17 T cell receptor beta chains from a single sample sequenced in a study of cytotoxic CD8 clonotypes in ibrutinib-treated CLL. Measured with immunoSEQ multiplex PCR; TCRdb has only the in-frame clones, and not every one. The data contain 150,000 or so clones, around nine tenths of them singletons. The specimen comprised PBMCs, sampled at disease progression, from a patient treated with ibrutinib. The source of these receptors is a human donor with chronic lymphocytic leukemia.

The genes are TRBV6-4 and TRBJ2-7; TRBD2 matches at 7 bases. The CDR3 is made up of 14 amino acids. The germline gives CDR1 MRHNA, CDR2 SNTAGT. Trimming removed 6 bases from V and 3 bases from J; junction bases left unmatched: 8. The CDR3 DNA reads TGTGCCAGCAGCGAGGGGACGGGGGGCTACGAGCAGTACTTC. It translates to CASSEGTGGYEQYF.

The V call is TRBV6-1, the J call TRBJ1-2; D uncertain. Trimming left V 7 bases short and J 7 bases short, with 16 bases between. The CDR3 consists of 13 residues. CDR1 is MNHNS and CDR2 is SASEGT in the germline V gene. In nucleotides, the CDR3 is TGTGCCAGCACCGAAGGTACCTATCCTGGCTACACCTTC. Translated, it gives CASTEGTYPGYTF.

The chain carries TRBV27 and TRBJ2-7; 13 bases are shared with TRBD2. The CDR3 is 20 residues long. Germline lookup yields CDR1 MNHEY and CDR2 SMNVEV (reference sequence). Losses at the gene ends were 1 base for V and 3 bases for J; bases not matched to a gene: 15. The CDR3 nucleotides are TGTGCCAGCAGTTTATTTCCGGGACTAGCGGGACCGGAGAACATCTACGAGCAGTACTTC. The encoded protein is CASSLFPGLAGPENIYEQYF.

The rearrangement links TRBV4-1 to TRBJ2-7, with 9 nucleotides matching TRBD2. The CDR3 covers 15 residues. The V gene end was trimmed by 1 base and the J gene end by 5 bases; junction bases not matched to a gene: 6. Looked up from germline, CDR1 is MGHRA and CDR2 is YSYEKL. This CDR3 reads CASSQVASGIDEQYF. As DNA, the CDR3 is TGCGCCAGCAGCCAAGTAGCTAGCGGGATCGACGAGCAGTACTTC.

The chain couples TRBV7-6 to TRBJ1-1, with TRBD1 identical over 10 bases. CDR1 and CDR2 from the germline V gene are SGHVS and FNYEAQ. CDR3 length: 16 residues. The V gene end was trimmed by 2 bases and the J gene end by 5 bases; junction bases not matched to a gene: 8. CDR3 bases: TGTGCCAGCAGCTTACAGACAGGGGGCTATGGGACTGAAGCTTTCTTT. It translates to CASSLQTGGYGTEAFF.

As for this clone: One end of the junction varies from germline; a read error may be responsible. This chain links TRBV7-7 with TRBJ1-1, with D possibly being TRBD1 (6 bases). The V gene's germline CDR1 is SSHAT and CDR2 FNYEAQ (reference sequence). This CDR3 has 13 amino acids. CDR3 region: CASSLASGAEAFF. The CDR3 nucleotides are TGTGCTAGCAGCTTAGCGTCAGGGGCTGAAGCTTTCTTT.

The chain recombines TRBV11-1 with TRBJ2-2; 15 bases agree with TRBD2. Germline V gives CDR1 SGHAT, CDR2 FQDESV (reference sequence). The CDR3 covers 16 residues. V was pared by 8 bases and J by 4 bases, with 5 bases of the junction left unmatched. The CDR3 is CASPGLAGGSTGELFF. The CDR3 nucleotides are TGTGCCAGCCCGGGACTAGCGGGAGGATCCACCGGGGAGCTGTTTTTT.

The V and J genes are TRBV12-5 and TRBJ2-7; a weak D match, TRBD1 (6 bases). Germline-derived CDR1 and CDR2 are LGHNT and FRNRAP. The CDR3 spans 15 residues. The V gene lost 6 bases and the J gene lost 1 base, with 16 bases spanning the gap. CDR3: CASGTNDRWSYEQYF. The CDR3 coding sequence is TGTGCTAGTGGAACCAACGACAGGTGGTCCTACGAGCAGTACTTC.

This clone was detected a few times. This chain links TRBV6-6 with TRBJ1-4, with 8 nucleotides matching TRBD1. V shed 2 bases and J 11 bases; nucleotides not matched to a gene: 7. The CDR3 consists of 14 residues. Germline V lookup: CDR1 MNHNY, CDR2 SVGAGI (reference sequence). CDR3 bases: TGTGCCAGCAGTTACGACAGGGGAGCGAAGAAACTGTTTTTT. Translated, it gives CASSYDRGAKKLFF.

V usage is TRBV25-1 and J usage is TRBJ1-3; 9 bases fit TRBD1. Trimming took 4 bases from V and 1 from J; bases not matched to a gene: 5. The CDR3 consists of 16 residues. Germline lookup yields CDR1 MGHDK and CDR2 SYGVNS. CDR3: CASSGGGTGSGNTIYF. CDR3 in DNA: TGTGCCAGCAGTGGGGGGGGGACAGGGTCTGGAAACACCATATATTTT. The complete variable domain, with remaining parts taken from reference TRBV25-1 and TRBJ1-3, reads EADIYQTPRYLVIGTGKKITLECSQTMGHDKMYWYQQDPGMELHLIHYSYGVNSTEKGDLSSESTVSRIRTEHFPLTLESARPSHTSQYLCASSGGGTGSGNTIYFGEGSWLTVV.

The chain carries TRBV19 and TRBJ2-7, with 10 bases that match TRBD2. Germline CDR1 LNHDA, CDR2 SQIVND (reference sequence). The CDR3 loop spans 17 amino acids. V shed 6 bases and J 5 bases; nucleotides not matched to a gene: 16. CDR3 sequence reads: CASRGGGLAGVGDEQYF. Here the CDR3 DNA reads TGTGCCAGTAGGGGCGGCGGCCTAGCGGGAGTGGGCGACGAGCAGTACTTC.

The chain carries TRBV6-6 and TRBJ2-5; TRBD1 aligns across 8 bases. J gave up 3 bases and V 6 bases, and 12 bases lay outside the gene matches. The germline CDR1 and CDR2 sequences are MNHNY and SVGAGI (reference sequence). The CDR3 is 16 amino acids. The CDR3 region is CASSLPRDRTEETQYF. The CDR3 DNA follows: TGTGCCAGCAGCCTTCCCCGGGACAGGACCGAAGAGACCCAGTACTTC.

V and J are TRBV5-1 and TRBJ1-3; possible D gene TRBD1, 5 bases. CDR1 and CDR2 from the germline V gene are SGHRS and YFSETQ. Trimming removed 4 bases from V and 0 bases from J, with 11 bases in between. The CDR3 consists of 15 residues. CDR3 nucleotides: TGCGCCAGCAGCCGGGGACGGAACTCTGGAAACACCATATATTTT. The encoded protein is CASSRGRNSGNTIYF.

The chain employs TRBV10-2 and TRBJ2-1; 9 positions agree with TRBD2. After removal of 5 bases from V and 1 base from J, the junction contained 3 bases not matched to a gene. This CDR3 is 15 amino acids long. Looked up from germline, CDR1 is WSHSY and CDR2 is SAAADI. The CDR3 DNA reads as TGCGCCAGCAGTTACCTAGCGGGATCCTACAATGAGCAGTTCTTC. Protein product: CASSYLAGSYNEQFF.

The chain carries TRBV7-6 and TRBJ2-7; perhaps TRBD1 as D (6 bases). Germline CDR1 SGHVS, CDR2 FNYEAQ. This CDR3 region has 15 residues. The V gene lost 1 base and the J gene lost 2 bases, with 12 bases spanning the gap. For the CDR3, the DNA is TGTGCCAGCAGCTTAGACCCGGGACAAACCTACGAGCAGTACTTC. Its translation is CASSLDPGQTYEQYF.

V gene TRBV6-1 combines with J gene TRBJ2-3, with TRBD2 identical over 7 bases. CDR3 length: 14 amino acids. Germline V gene sequence: CDR1 MNHNS, CDR2 SASEGT. The J segment lost 6 bases and the V segment lost 8 bases, leaving 11 bases of the junction unmatched. CDR3: CASETGGTMDTQYF. The DNA of the CDR3 is TGTGCCAGCGAAACGGGGGGAACGATGGATACGCAGTATTTT.

The chain links TRBV2 to TRBJ2-1, with D perhaps TRBD2 (5 bases). The CDR3 covers 13 residues. Germline CDR1 is SNHLY and CDR2 is FYNNEI. Deletions cut 6 bases from V and 6 bases from J, with 12 bases between. CDR3 sequence: CASRRELSNEQFF. CDR3 in DNA: TGTGCCAGCAGGAGGGAACTATCCAATGAGCAGTTCTTC.